This T cell receptor beta chain was sequenced for a study of blood T cell repertoires in COVID-19. Study information: From the United States, Italy and Spain came samples of acute and convalescent COVID-19. T cells, B-cell-depleted T cells, or PBMCs provided the cDNA or gDNA that served as material.

How the authors handled the data: Amplification of reference gene primers provided the estimated nucleated cell counts. The data were produced by immunoSEQ multiplex PCR, yet TCRdb's version contains in-frame clones alone and is incomplete. V and J calls and clone size are those listed in that table; D and trimming were worked out from the DNA. The repertoire holds over 110,000 clones, about 87% seen once, with 25% to 30% in the top ten. CDR1 and CDR2 from the germline V gene are SEHNR and FQNEAQ (reference sequence). Trimming pared 3 bases from V and 4 bases from J, leaving 22 bases between. This CDR3 comprises 19 residues.

The chain is built from TRBV7-9 and TRBJ1-6; possible D gene TRBD1, 6 bases. The receptor comes from a human donor in a cohort sampled during active COVID-19. The sequencing input was peripheral blood. The CDR3: CASSFSGPDSRPYNSPLHF. The CDR3 region has the DNA TGTGCCAGCAGCTTTAGTGGGCCGGACAGTAGGCCTTATAATTCACCCCTCCACTTT.